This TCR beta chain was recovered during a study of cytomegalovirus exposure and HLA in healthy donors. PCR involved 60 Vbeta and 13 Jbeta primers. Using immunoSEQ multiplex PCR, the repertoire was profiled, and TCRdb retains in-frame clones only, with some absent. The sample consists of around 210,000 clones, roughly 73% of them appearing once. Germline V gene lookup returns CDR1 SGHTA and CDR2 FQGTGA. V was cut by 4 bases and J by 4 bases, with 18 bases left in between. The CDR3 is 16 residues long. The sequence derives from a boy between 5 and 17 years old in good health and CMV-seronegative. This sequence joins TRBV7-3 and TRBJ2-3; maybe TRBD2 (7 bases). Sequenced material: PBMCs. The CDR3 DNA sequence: TGTGCCAGCAGCTCCCCAGCCCGGGGGGCGGCAGATACGCAGTATTTT. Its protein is CASSSPARGAADTQYF.